These 31 T cell receptor beta chains were all obtained from the same sample, sequenced in a study of identical twins. Each CDR3 protein gets one entry after TCRdb re-called the 5' RACE reads with MiXCR. The sample holds 400,000 to 500,000 distinct CDR3 sequences, 15% to 20% seen once. Material for sequencing was naive T cells sorted from blood. The receptors here all came from a man aged 50-59 years in good health.

This chain joins TRBV21-1 and TRBJ1-1; the tabulated D call, TRBD1, remains unverified against the DNA. TRBV21-1 is termed a pseudogene. The CDR3 extends over 14 amino acids. The CDR3 region is CASSNRDGFTEAFF. CDR3 coding DNA: TGTGCCAGCAGCAACCGGGATGGGTTTACTGAAGCTTTCTTT.

This clonotype was counted only a few times. This chain joins TRBV7-2 and TRBJ2-7; D may be TRBD1 (5 bases). The CDR3 covers 15 residues. Trimming took 4 bases from V and 5 from J, leaving 18 bases between them. The germline V gene has CDR1 SGHTA and CDR2 FQGNSA. Here the CDR3 reads CASSWGSVLRNEQYF. DNA for the CDR3: TGTGCCAGCAGCTGGGGCTCCGTTTTGAGGAACGAGCAGTACTTC.

The chain joins TRBV7-2 to TRBJ1-4; no clear D. The CDR3 extends over 14 amino acids. The germline V gene encodes CDR1 SGHTA and CDR2 FQGNSA. V was pared by 2 bases and J by 0 bases, with 4 bases between. The CDR3 DNA follows: TGTGCCAGCAGCTTATATGCAACTAATGAAAAACTGTTTTTT. Protein product: CASSLYATNEKLFF.

The chain has TRBV20-1 and TRBJ2-7; 15 nucleotides agree with TRBD2. The germline gives CDR1 DFQATT, CDR2 SNEGSKA (reference sequence). V shed 5 bases, J shed 2 bases, and the junction held 10 bases outside the gene matches. CDR3 size: 17 residues. The CDR3 protein is CSAAGLAGGLLTYEQYF. The CDR3 coding sequence is TGCAGTGCTGCGGGACTAGCGGGAGGCCTCCTCACCTACGAGCAGTACTTC.

In this sample, this clonotype turned up a few times. The chain recombines TRBV5-1 with TRBJ1-2, with D hard to call. There are 13 residues in the CDR3. V was clipped by 4 bases and J by 8 bases, with 15 bases between them. CDR1 SGHRS and CDR2 YFSETQ come from the germline V gene. The CDR3 DNA is TGCGCCAGCAGCCGGGAACCGATGGGAGGCTACACCTTC. Translation gives CASSREPMGGYTF.

This clonotype occurred many times. The J gene is TRBJ2-7, the V gene TRBV7-2; TRBD2 might be the D (6 bases). Germline V gene sequence: CDR1 SGHTA, CDR2 FQGNSA. The CDR3 has 15 amino acids. V was shortened by 4 bases and J by 6 bases, with 19 bases between the two germline ends. The CDR3 sequence is CASSSMPPGSGEQYF. CDR3 coding DNA: TGTGCCAGCAGCTCGATGCCCCCCGGGAGTGGCGAGCAGTACTTC.

This clonotype was recorded at least ten times. The chain carries TRBV6-2 or TRBV6-3 and TRBJ2-4; 8 bases agree with TRBD2. The V gene's germline CDR1 is MNHEY and CDR2 SVGEGT. This CDR3 comprises 20 residues. The junction had 15 bases not matched to a gene; V was cut back by 2 bases and J by 0 bases. The CDR3 is CASSYAHSGRGLIAKNIQYF. CDR3 nucleotide sequence: TGTGCCAGCAGTTACGCACACAGCGGGAGAGGTCTAATAGCCAAAAACATTCAGTACTTC.

The rearrangement joins TRBV7-2 to TRBJ2-5; 8 nucleotides line up with TRBD2. Germline CDR1 SGHTA, CDR2 FQGNSA. CDR3 length: 15 amino acids. After removal of 6 bases from V and 1 base from J, the junction contained 7 bases not matched to a gene. The CDR3 region is CASRPGGGPQETQYF. The DNA for the CDR3 is TGTGCCAGCAGGCCCGGGGGGGGGCCCCAAGAGACCCAGTACTTC.

At least ten counts were recorded for this clonotype. The V gene is TRBV9, the J gene TRBJ2-1, with 11 bases matching TRBD1. Germline V CDR1 and CDR2: SGDLS, YYNGEE. The CDR3 loop spans 16 amino acids. Unmatched junction bases numbered 7, after V lost 3 bases and J lost 5 bases. The CDR3 region has the DNA TGTGCCAGCAGCGCGGTTGAGGACAGGGGGCACAATGAGCAGTTCTTC. As protein: CASSAVEDRGHNEQFF.

The J gene is TRBJ1-6, the V gene TRBV27; D is unresolved. Trimming cost V 3 bases and J 4 bases, with 10 bases left between them. Germline CDR1 MNHEY, CDR2 SMNVEV (reference sequence). The CDR3 is made up of 15 amino acids. CDR3 sequence: CASSLRVGYNSPLHF. The CDR3 DNA is TGTGCCAGCAGTTTGAGGGTCGGGTATAATTCACCCCTCCACTTT.

The chain is built from TRBV12-3 or TRBV12-4 and TRBJ2-2; D is unclear. The length of the CDR3 is 14 residues. V was cut by 6 bases and J by 3 bases, with 11 bases left in between. CDR3 nucleotides: TGTGCCAGCAGCCTTGGACGGGACACCGGGGAGCTGTTTTTT. It yields the protein CASSLGRDTGELFF.

This clonotype was seen more than once but under ten times. This rearrangement joins TRBV29-1 to TRBJ1-2; unclear D gene. Germline assignment: CDR1 SQVTM and CDR2 ANQGSEA. Trimming removed 0 bases from V and 6 bases from J, with 11 bases in between. The CDR3 runs 13 residues. CDR3 sequence reads: CSVEDPPQDGYTF. DNA for the CDR3: TGCAGCGTTGAAGACCCTCCCCAAGATGGCTACACCTTC.

CDR3: CASGTWKLAGETSYNEQFF. The CDR3 bases are TGTGCCAGCGGGACGTGGAAACTAGCGGGAGAGACCTCCTACAATGAGCAGTTCTTC. The gene calls are TRBV28 and TRBJ2-1, with TRBD2 matching 11 bases. The CDR3 extends over 19 amino acids. The V gene end was trimmed by 8 bases and the J gene end by 0 bases; junction bases not matched to a gene: 15. Germline V lookup: CDR1 MDHEN, CDR2 SYDVKM.

The V gene is TRBV4-2, the J gene TRBJ2-3; no reliable D call. Germline CDR1 and CDR2: LGHNA and YNFKEQ. V was cut by 1 base and J by 2 bases, with 19 bases left in between. This CDR3 has 18 amino acids. This CDR3 is CASSQGPPKDLPTDTQYF. DNA of the CDR3: TGTGCCAGCAGCCAAGGCCCTCCAAAAGACTTGCCCACAGATACGCAGTATTTT.

This clonotype was detected ten times or more. The rearrangement joins TRBV4-1 to TRBJ1-6, with D possibly matching TRBD1 (5 bases). The CDR3 is made up of 20 amino acids. The germline V gene encodes CDR1 MGHRA and CDR2 YSYEKL. Between the trimmed V and J ends, which lost 0 bases and 3 bases, there was a span of 21 bases. CDR3 DNA sequence: TGCGCCAGCAGCCAAGATCCCTACCTCGGGGGAGAGATCTATAATTCACCCCTCCACTTT. Its protein is CASSQDPYLGGEIYNSPLHF.

This clonotype came up many times. This chain links TRBV29-1 with TRBJ2-5, with D hard to call. Germline CDR1 SQVTM, CDR2 ANQGSEA. V lost 2 bases and J 4 bases, leaving 5 bases between the germline ends. The length of the CDR3 is 11 residues. The CDR3 DNA reads as TGCAGCGTTGAAAGGCGAGAGACCCAGTACTTC. It specifies CSVERRETQYF.

This clonotype appeared a few times. The rearrangement uses TRBV4-3 and TRBJ2-3; 9 nucleotides align to TRBD2. Trimming took 1 base from V and 2 from J; bases not matched to a gene: 4. CDR1 LGHNA and CDR2 YSLEER come from the germline V gene. The CDR3 has 16 amino acids. CDR3 DNA: TGCGCCAGCAGCCAAGGACTAGCGGTTCTCACAGATACGCAGTATTTT. Amino acid sequence: CASSQGLAVLTDTQYF.

V usage is TRBV6-1 and J usage is TRBJ2-5; 9 bases line up with TRBD1. V lost 5 bases to trimming and J lost 1 base; unmatched junction nucleotides: 2. The CDR3 totals 14 residues. Germline CDR1 reads MNHNS; CDR2 reads SASEGT. CDR3 in amino acids: CASSKGQGQETQYF. The CDR3 DNA reads TGTGCCAGCAGTAAGGGACAGGGCCAAGAGACCCAGTACTTC.

The chain employs TRBV24-1 and TRBJ2-2; 9 positions match TRBD2. The CDR3 extends over 14 amino acids. The V segment lost 7 bases and the J segment 5 bases; nucleotides outside the gene matches: 4. CDR1 KGHDR and CDR2 SFDVKD come from the germline V gene. The CDR3 loop is CATRTSGSTGELFF. In nucleotides, the CDR3 is TGTGCCACCAGGACTAGCGGATCGACCGGGGAGCTGTTTTTT.

The rearrangement joins TRBV28 to TRBJ2-1, with 12 positions matching TRBD2. The germline CDR1 and CDR2 sequences are MDHEN and SYDVKM. The CDR3 length is 14 residues. V lost 10 bases to trimming and J lost 9 bases; unmatched junction nucleotides: 10. CDR3 in DNA: TGTGCCACCCGACTAGCGGGAGATCTTGGTGAGCAGTTCTTC. This encodes CATRLAGDLGEQFF.

The chain has TRBV12-3 or TRBV12-4 and TRBJ1-4; TRBD1 agrees at 8 bases. The length of the CDR3 is 14 residues. V lost 6 bases, J lost 8 bases, and 8 bases stayed unmatched. Written as DNA, the CDR3 is TGTGCCAGCAGCCTACAGGGGGTGGGAGAAAAACTGTTTTTT. Encoded protein: CASSLQGVGEKLFF.

This chain links TRBV20-1 with TRBJ2-7; TRBD2 matches at 10 bases. V was clipped by 4 bases and J by 6 bases; unmatched bases: 15. Germline assignment: CDR1 DFQATT and CDR2 SNEGSKA (reference sequence). This CDR3 is 16 amino acids long. The CDR3 is CSAIPAGLAGVGEQYF. CDR3 nucleotide sequence: TGCAGTGCTATTCCTGCAGGCCTAGCGGGAGTTGGCGAGCAGTACTTC.

The table lists this clonotype with a few counts. This rearrangement joins TRBV20-1 to TRBJ1-1; D perhaps matches TRBD1 (5 bases). Germline CDR1 DFQATT, CDR2 SNEGSKA (reference sequence). Deletions cut 1 base from V and 5 bases from J, with 8 bases between. The CDR3 runs to 12 residues. CDR3 residues: CSARGGGTEAFF. CDR3 bases: TGCAGTGCTAGAGGGGGGGGGACTGAAGCTTTCTTT.

This clonotype was detected only a few times. The rearrangement uses TRBV5-1 and TRBJ1-4; 7 bases are a match to TRBD1. V was clipped by 3 bases and J by 0 bases; unmatched bases: 5. CDR3 length: 16 amino acids. Germline CDR1 and CDR2: SGHRS and YFSETQ. In nucleotides, the CDR3 is TGCGCCAGCAGCTCGGGACAGACTGCAACTAATGAAAAACTGTTTTTT. The encoded protein is CASSSGQTATNEKLFF.

The rearrangement uses TRBV14 and TRBJ1-6; D remains unclear. Germline V lookup: CDR1 SGHDN, CDR2 FVKESK. Trimming took off 0 bases at V and 15 bases at J, with 9 bases between the two ends. This CDR3 comprises 12 residues. In DNA form, the CDR3 reads TGTGCCAGCAGCCAAGACCGGTTCGACCTCCACTTT. It codes for CASSQDRFDLHF.

This clonotype has more than one count but fewer than ten. The rearrangement joins TRBV28 to TRBJ2-7, with a possible D match to TRBD1 (6 bases). This CDR3 spans 13 amino acids. V was clipped by 3 bases and J by 9 bases, with 15 bases between them. Per the germline V gene, CDR1 is MDHEN and CDR2 is SYDVKM. The chain's CDR3 is CASSLGARYPQYF. In nucleotides, the CDR3 is TGTGCCAGCAGTTTGGGGGCCCGGTACCCGCAGTACTTC.

This clonotype was counted a few times. A much larger clonotype is one base distant, so this may be a read error. J is TRBJ2-1 and V is TRBV5-6; D remains unclear. Trimming took off 2 bases at V and 8 bases at J, with 5 bases between the two ends. This CDR3 spans 11 amino acids. Germline V gene data show CDR1 as SGHDT and CDR2 as YYEEEE. The CDR3 region is CASSLWYEQFF. CDR3 sequence (DNA): TGTGCCAGCAGCTTATGGTATGAGCAGTTCTTC.

This chain connects TRBV5-5 to TRBJ2-7; D gene uncertain. The CDR3 has 14 amino acids. V was cut by 0 bases and J by 5 bases, with 12 bases left in between. Germline CDR1 SGHKS, CDR2 YYEKEE (reference sequence). The CDR3 DNA sequence: TGTGCCAGCAGCTTGGAGGTCAATGGACACGAGCAGTACTTC. Residues: CASSLEVNGHEQYF.

This clonotype was seen repeatedly, ten times or more. The CDR3 region has the DNA TGTGCCAGCAGGACAGGGGGTCCGTCAGATACGCAGTATTTT. It translates to CASRTGGPSDTQYF. The chain has TRBV6-1 and TRBJ2-3, with 9 nucleotides matching TRBD1. Germline loops: CDR1 MNHNS, CDR2 SASEGT. Trimming removed 6 bases from V and 4 bases from J; junction bases left unmatched: 5. The CDR3 is 14 residues long.

The V call is TRBV5-4, the J call TRBJ2-1; TRBD2 matches 14 bases. The J segment lost 7 bases and the V segment lost 1 base, leaving 7 bases of the junction unmatched. The CDR3 runs to 17 residues. Germline V gene data show CDR1 as SGHNT and CDR2 as YYREEE (reference sequence). The CDR3 coding sequence is TGTGCCAGCAGCTTGTATCCGACTAGCGGGGGGGAAAATGAGCAGTTCTTC. Its protein product is CASSLYPTSGGENEQFF.

This clonotype was seen only a few times. V gene TRBV3-1 combines with J gene TRBJ2-7; D unclear. From germline, CDR1 is LGHDT and CDR2 YNNKEL (reference sequence). Trimming shortened V by 4 bases and J by 4 bases, and 11 bases separated the two germline ends. CDR3 size: 13 residues. The CDR3 protein is CASSPPQSYEQYF. CDR3 sequence (DNA): TGTGCCAGCAGCCCTCCACAGTCTTACGAGCAGTACTTC.